Listed here is a single T cell receptor beta chain. Antigen: not known. After extraction with the RNeasy kit, roughly 0.5 to 1 ug of the RNA was reverse transcribed using random hexamers. Amplification of TCR beta CDR3 by immunoSEQ multiplex PCR spanned 54 Vbeta and 13 Jbeta. TCRdb re-analysed the immunoSEQ multiplex PCR reads in MiXCR, keeping a single row per CDR3 protein. The sample shows fewer than 350,000 distinct CDR3 sequences, 85% of them seen only once. In blood CD8+ and CD4+ T cells, TCR beta underwent sequencing. The multiple sclerosis controls, all treatment-naive patients, had relapsing-remitting disease that was stable or active. The data are from a study of CD8 T cells in Susac syndrome. Study-wide points: The authors acknowledged that their TCR sequencing and HLA analysis involved a relatively small number of individuals.

Specimen: CD8+ T cells from PBMCs. The source is a human donor with multiple sclerosis.

For the CDR3, the DNA is TGTGCCAGCAGTCTTCCGACCGAGCAGCCCCAGCATTTT. It specifies CASSLPTEQPQHF. V is TRBV6-8 and J is TRBJ1-5; D ambiguous. Germline V gives CDR1 MNHGY, CDR2 SAAAGT. V dropped 5 bases and J dropped 7 bases, with 12 bases sitting between them. The CDR3 extends over 13 amino acids.